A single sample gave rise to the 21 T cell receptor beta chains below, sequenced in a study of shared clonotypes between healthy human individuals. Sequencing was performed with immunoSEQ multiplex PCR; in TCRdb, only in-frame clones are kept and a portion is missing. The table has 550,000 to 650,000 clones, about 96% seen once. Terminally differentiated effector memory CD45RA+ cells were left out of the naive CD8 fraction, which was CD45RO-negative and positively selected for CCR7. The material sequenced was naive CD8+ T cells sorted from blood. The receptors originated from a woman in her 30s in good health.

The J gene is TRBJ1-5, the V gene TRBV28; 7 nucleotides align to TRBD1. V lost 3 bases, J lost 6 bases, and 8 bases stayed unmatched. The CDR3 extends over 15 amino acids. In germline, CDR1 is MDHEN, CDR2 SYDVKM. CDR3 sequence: CASSFLDRVGQPQHF. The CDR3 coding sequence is TGTGCCAGCAGTTTCCTTGACAGGGTGGGTCAGCCCCAGCATTTT.

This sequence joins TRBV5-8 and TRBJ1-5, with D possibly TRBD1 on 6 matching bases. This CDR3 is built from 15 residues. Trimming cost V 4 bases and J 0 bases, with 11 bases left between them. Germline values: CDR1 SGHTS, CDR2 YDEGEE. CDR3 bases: TGTGCCAGCAGCGTCGGACAGATTAGCAATCAGCCCCAGCATTTT. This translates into CASSVGQISNQPQHF.

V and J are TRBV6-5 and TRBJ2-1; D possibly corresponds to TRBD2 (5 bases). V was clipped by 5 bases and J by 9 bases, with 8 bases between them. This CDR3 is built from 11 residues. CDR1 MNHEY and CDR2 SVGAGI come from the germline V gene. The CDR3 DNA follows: TGTGCCAGCAGTCGCGAGGGTGAGCAGTTCTTC. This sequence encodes CASSREGEQFF.

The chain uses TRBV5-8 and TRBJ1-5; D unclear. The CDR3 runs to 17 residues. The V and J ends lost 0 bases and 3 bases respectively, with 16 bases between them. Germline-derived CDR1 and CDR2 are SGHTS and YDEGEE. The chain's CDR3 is CASSLDPHGEDNQPQHF. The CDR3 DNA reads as TGTGCCAGCAGCTTGGACCCGCATGGAGAGGACAATCAGCCCCAGCATTTT.

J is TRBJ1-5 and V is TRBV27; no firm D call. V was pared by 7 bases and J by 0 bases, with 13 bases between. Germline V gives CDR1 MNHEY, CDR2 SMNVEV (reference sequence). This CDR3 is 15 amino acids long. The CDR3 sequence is CASTPLGVSNQPQHF. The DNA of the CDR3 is TGTGCCAGCACTCCTTTGGGAGTTAGCAATCAGCCCCAGCATTTT.

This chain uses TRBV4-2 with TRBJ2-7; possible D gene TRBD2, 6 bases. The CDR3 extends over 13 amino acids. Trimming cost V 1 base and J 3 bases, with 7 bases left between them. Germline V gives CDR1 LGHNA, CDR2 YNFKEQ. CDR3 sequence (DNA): TGTGCCAGCAGCCAAGCTAGCGACTACGAGCAGTACTTC. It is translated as CASSQASDYEQYF.

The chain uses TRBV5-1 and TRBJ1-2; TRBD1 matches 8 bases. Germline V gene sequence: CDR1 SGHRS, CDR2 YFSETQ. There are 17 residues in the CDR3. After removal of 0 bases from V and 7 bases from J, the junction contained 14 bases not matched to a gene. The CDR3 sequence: CASSLVQFVQGASGYTF. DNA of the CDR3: TGCGCCAGCAGCTTGGTACAATTTGTCCAGGGGGCTAGTGGCTACACCTTC.

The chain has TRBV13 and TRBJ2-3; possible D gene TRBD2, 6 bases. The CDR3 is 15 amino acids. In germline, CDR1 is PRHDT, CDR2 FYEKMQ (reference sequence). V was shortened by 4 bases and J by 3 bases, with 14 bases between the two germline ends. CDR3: CASSYAGSGTDTQYF. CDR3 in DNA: TGTGCCAGCAGCTATGCCGGGAGTGGGACAGATACGCAGTATTTT.

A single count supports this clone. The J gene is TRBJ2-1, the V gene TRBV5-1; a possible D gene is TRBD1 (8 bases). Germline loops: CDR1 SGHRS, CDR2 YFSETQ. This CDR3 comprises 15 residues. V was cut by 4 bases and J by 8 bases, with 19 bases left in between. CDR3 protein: CASSIDRGGSHEQFF. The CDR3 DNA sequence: TGCGCCAGCAGCATAGACAGGGGAGGGTCCCATGAGCAGTTCTTC. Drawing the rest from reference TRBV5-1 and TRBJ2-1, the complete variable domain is KAGVTQTPRYLIKTRGQQVTLSCSPISGHRSVSWYQQTPGQGLQFLFEYFSETQRNKGNFPGRFSGRQFSNSRSEMNVSTLELGDSALYLCASSIDRGGSHEQFFGPGTRLTVL.

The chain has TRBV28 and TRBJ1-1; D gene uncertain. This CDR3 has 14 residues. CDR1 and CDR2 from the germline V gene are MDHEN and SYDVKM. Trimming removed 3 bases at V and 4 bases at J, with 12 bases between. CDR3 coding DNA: TGTGCCAGCAGTTTGGAAGGCTCCCCCACTGAAGCTTTCTTT. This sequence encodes CASSLEGSPTEAFF. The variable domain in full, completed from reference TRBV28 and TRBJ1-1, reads DVKVTQSSRYLVKRTGEKVFLECVQDMDHENMFWYRQDPGLGLRLIYFSYDVKMKEKGDIPEGYSVSREKKERFSLILESASTNQTSMYLCASSLEGSPTEAFFGQGTRLTVV.

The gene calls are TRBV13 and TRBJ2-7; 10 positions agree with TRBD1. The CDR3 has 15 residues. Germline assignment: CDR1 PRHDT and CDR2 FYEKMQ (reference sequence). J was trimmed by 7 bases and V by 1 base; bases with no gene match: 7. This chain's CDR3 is CASSLEAGTGVEQYF. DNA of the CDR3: TGTGCCAGCAGCTTAGAAGCCGGGACAGGGGTTGAGCAGTACTTC.

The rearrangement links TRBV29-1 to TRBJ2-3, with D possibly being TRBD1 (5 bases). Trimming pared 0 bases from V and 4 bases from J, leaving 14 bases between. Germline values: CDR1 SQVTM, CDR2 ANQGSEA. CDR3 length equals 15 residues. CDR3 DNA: TGCAGCGTTGAAGAGGGTCATAGGGGCGCAGATACGCAGTATTTT. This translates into CSVEEGHRGADTQYF.

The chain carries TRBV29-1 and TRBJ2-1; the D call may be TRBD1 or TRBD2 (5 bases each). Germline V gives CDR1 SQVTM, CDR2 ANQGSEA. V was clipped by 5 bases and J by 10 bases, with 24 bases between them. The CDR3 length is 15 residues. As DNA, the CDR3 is TGCAGCGTTACACGGCTAGGACGGGACGACAGAGAGCAGTTCTTC. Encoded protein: CSVTRLGRDDREQFF.

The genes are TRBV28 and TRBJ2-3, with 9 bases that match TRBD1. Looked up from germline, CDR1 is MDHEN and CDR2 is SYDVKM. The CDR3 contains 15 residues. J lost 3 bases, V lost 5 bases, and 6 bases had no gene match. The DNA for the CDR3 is TGTGCCAGCAGTCATGGGACAGGGAAAACAGATACGCAGTATTTT. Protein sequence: CASSHGTGKTDTQYF. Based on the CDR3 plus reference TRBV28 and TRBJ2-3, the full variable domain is DVKVTQSSRYLVKRTGEKVFLECVQDMDHENMFWYRQDPGLGLRLIYFSYDVKMKEKGDIPEGYSVSREKKERFSLILESASTNQTSMYLCASSHGTGKTDTQYFGPGTRLTVL.

The CDR3 loop reads CASRGRGLRRGNQPQHF. The CDR3 nucleotides read TGTGCCAGCAGAGGCAGGGGGCTACGTAGGGGCAATCAGCCCCAGCATTTT. This rearrangement joins TRBV28 to TRBJ1-5; TRBD1 aligns across 8 bases. With V trimmed by 6 bases and J by 2 bases, 12 bases remained unmatched. The CDR3 is 17 amino acids. Germline loops: CDR1 MDHEN, CDR2 SYDVKM.

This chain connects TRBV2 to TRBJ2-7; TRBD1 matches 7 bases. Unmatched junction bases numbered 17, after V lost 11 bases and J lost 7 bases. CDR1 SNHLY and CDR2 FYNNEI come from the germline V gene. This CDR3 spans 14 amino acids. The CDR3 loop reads CAGGRGRRNWEQYF. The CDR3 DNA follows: TGTGCCGGGGGTAGGGGGCGGAGAAACTGGGAGCAGTACTTC.

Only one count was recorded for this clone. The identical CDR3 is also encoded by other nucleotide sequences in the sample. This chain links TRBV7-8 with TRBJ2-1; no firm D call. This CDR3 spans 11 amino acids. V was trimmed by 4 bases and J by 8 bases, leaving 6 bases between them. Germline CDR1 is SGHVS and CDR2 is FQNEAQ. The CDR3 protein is CASSSAYEQFF. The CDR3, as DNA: TGTGCCAGCAGCTCAGCATATGAGCAGTTCTTC.

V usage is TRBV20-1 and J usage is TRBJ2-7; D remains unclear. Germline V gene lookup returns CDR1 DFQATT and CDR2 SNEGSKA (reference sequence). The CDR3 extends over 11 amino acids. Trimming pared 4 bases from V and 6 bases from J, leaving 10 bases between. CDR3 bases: TGCAGTGCTACGACCCTTTCCGAGCAGTACTTC. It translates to CSATTLSEQYF.

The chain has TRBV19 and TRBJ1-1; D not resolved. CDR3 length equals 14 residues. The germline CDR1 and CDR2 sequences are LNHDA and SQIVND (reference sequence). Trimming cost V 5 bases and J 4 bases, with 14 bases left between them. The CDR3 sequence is CASSPKGFGTEAFF. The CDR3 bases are TGTGCCAGTAGTCCCAAGGGTTTTGGCACTGAAGCTTTCTTT.

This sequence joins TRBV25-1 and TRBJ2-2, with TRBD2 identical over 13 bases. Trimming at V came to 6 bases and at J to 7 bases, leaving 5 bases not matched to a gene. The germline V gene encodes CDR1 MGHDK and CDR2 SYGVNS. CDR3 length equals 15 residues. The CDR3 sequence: CASRGLAGAFGELFF. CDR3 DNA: TGTGCCAGCAGAGGACTAGCGGGAGCGTTCGGGGAGCTGTTTTTT.

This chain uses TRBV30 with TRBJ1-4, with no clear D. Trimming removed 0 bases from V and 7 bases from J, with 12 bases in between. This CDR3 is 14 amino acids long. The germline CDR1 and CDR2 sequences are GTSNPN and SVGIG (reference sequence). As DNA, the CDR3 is TGTGCCTGGAGTGTTGGGGTAGGGCCTGAAAAACTGTTTTTT. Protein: CAWSVGVGPEKLFF.